This TCR beta chain came from a study of T cell repertoires in cytomegalovirus infection. Study-wide context: CMV infection and matching HLA type were both indicated by public TCR beta signatures.

TCRdb processed the reads anew with MiXCR; each CDR3 protein has one entry. Here the sample spans about 37,000 distinct CDR3 sequences, less than 60% being singletons. Germline V gene data show CDR1 as MNHEY and CDR2 as SVGAGI. V lost 0 bases and J 4 bases, leaving 6 bases between the germline ends. The CDR3 loop spans 13 amino acids. Note on this clonotype: Its antigen is not identified.

The specimen was CD8+ T cells from cultured PBMCs, collected from culture after CMV antigen stimulation. The chain joins TRBV6-5 to TRBJ1-2; no firm D call. The sequence came from a human donor in good health (CMV status not recorded). Some clones in this sample may be carry-over from other donors' samples. CDR3 nucleotides: TGTGCCAGCAGTTACTCGCGGACCTATGGCTACACCTTC. It encodes CASSYSRTYGYTF.